There are many counts of the clone carrying this TCR beta chain. Its antigen remains unknown. The sample is drawn from a study of neurological immune-mediated disorders. Indicated time point: longitudinal time-point 2. Volunteers from a blood bank in Maryland, USA, constituted the healthy controls. Unsorted libraries used 2 million PBMCs kept at -80 degrees C. TCRdb used MiXCR to reprocess the 5' RACE reads, holding one entry per CDR3 protein. This sample has some 60,000 distinct CDR3 sequences, with about 8.9% found just once. Findings and limits, study-wide: Expanded clones shared no CDR3 amino acid sequences across subjects, suggesting private repertoires in all groups.

The junction had 10 bases not matched to a gene; V was cut back by 0 bases and J by 7 bases. The CDR3 is made up of 17 amino acids. Germline V gene data show CDR1 as SEHNR and CDR2 as FQNEAQ (reference sequence). The sequenced material came from PBMCs. The chain links TRBV7-9 to TRBJ1-5; 9 bases map to TRBD1. The TCR sequence derives from a man between 25 and 39 years old in good health. CDR3 sequence reads: CASSLAPTGGSLQPQHF. The CDR3 DNA reads as TGTGCCAGCAGCTTAGCCCCGACAGGGGGGAGCCTACAGCCCCAGCATTTT.